This T cell receptor (beta chain) was recorded in a study of blood T cell repertoires in COVID-19 (dated by TCRdb to between 2020 and 2021). Turning to the overall study: Collaborator samples came from the United States, Italy and Spain and covered acute and convalescent phases of COVID-19. The sample metadata nearly always contained a de-identified subject ID, COVID-19 status, age in years and sex. Where available, HLA class I and class II types were obtained from metadata supplied by the sample provider rather than from assay-based typing. The repertoires were released in a freely available public database meant as a resource for research on the immune response to SARS-CoV-2. Samples came from the ongoing ImmuneRACE study (first 160 participants) plus 1,254 subjects from 6 global collaborators. Deeply sampled blood TCRbeta repertoires from subjects exposed to, actively infected with, or recovered from COVID-19 were included in the dataset. The material from the prospective study consisted of cDNA or gDNA derived from T cells, B-cell-depleted T cells, or PBMCs.

TCRbeta CDR3 regions were amplified from genomic DNA using the immunoSEQ Assay, a bias-controlled multiplex PCR. The paper's processing steps were these. The number of nucleated cells in each sample was estimated by amplification of reference gene primers within the assay. To quantify the absolute abundance of each unique TCRbeta CDR3 rearrangement, sequence reads were collapsed and filtered. For each sample, productive Simpson clonality was calculated by taking the square root of Simpson's diversity index across productive rearrangements. TCRdb re-hosts the immuneACCESS table, in-frame sequences only. Its copies lack some clones; in the studies checked, an unresolved V gene accounts for under half of them, and the cause for the rest is not known. V and J calls and clone size follow that table, whereas D and trimming were derived from the DNA. The sample yields 150,000 to 200,000 clones; approximately 90% were counted once. The ten largest clones take up 2% to 3% of the sample.

Here V drops 1 base and J drops 2 bases, and the junction holds 8 bases not matched to any gene. From its cysteine to its phenylalanine, the CDR3 spans 18 amino acids. Only CDR3 DNA is held: 54 bases, read in frame from base 1. Per the germline V gene, SGHNT is the CDR1 and YENEEA is the CDR2. Each collaborating institution followed its own protocols to collect whole blood in K2EDTA tubes. For TCRbeta analysis, collaborator samples were shipped as frozen whole blood, as isolated PBMCs, or as DNA extracted from either sample type. What the authors observed across the whole study: The quantity of clinical and demographic metadata differed by source and by participant and was supplied without curation.

Turning to this clone: Its antigen has not been determined. No qualities accompany the bases; no much larger clone lies one base away.

The specimen was peripheral blood. The TCR comes from a man between 18 and 35 years old with acute or convalescent COVID-19. The rearrangement joined TRBV11-3 to TRBJ2-4; 10 nucleotides in the junction match TRBD1. The CDR3 protein is CASSLGPTGGLTKNIQYF. The bases read TGTGCCAGCAGCTTAGGCCCGACAGGGGGCTTGACCAAAAACATTCAGTACTTC.